The 30 T cell receptor beta chains below all came from one sample that was sequenced in a study of neurological immune-mediated disorders. Using its own MiXCR run on the 5' RACE reads, TCRdb lists one record per CDR3 protein. The table has 55,000 to 65,000 distinct CDR3 sequences, around 9.7% seen once. Documented time point: longitudinal time-point 2. The specimen sequenced was PBMCs. The receptors come from a man between 25 and 39 years old in good health.

This clonotype was recorded many times. The chain couples TRBV5-1 to TRBJ2-5; TRBD1 matches 7 bases. The CDR3 length is 13 residues. CDR1 and CDR2 (germline): SGHRS, YFSETQ. V was clipped by 4 bases and J by 1 base; unmatched bases: 1. The CDR3 DNA follows: TGCGCCAGCAGCGGGACAGCCCAAGAGACCCAGTACTTC. This translates into CASSGTAQETQYF.

This clonotype occurred many times. V usage is TRBV29-1 and J usage is TRBJ2-1, with 7 nucleotides matching TRBD1. Germline values: CDR1 SQVTM, CDR2 ANQGSEA. The junction had 6 bases not matched to a gene; V was cut back by 3 bases and J by 7 bases. This CDR3 region has 13 residues. CDR3 amino acids: CSVERQGMNEQFF. The CDR3 DNA reads as TGCAGCGTTGAGAGACAGGGTATGAATGAGCAGTTCTTC.

This clonotype came up a few times. V and J are TRBV6-1 and TRBJ1-2; no definite D call. The CDR3 runs 11 residues. Germline CDR1 is MNHNS and CDR2 is SASEGT. V dropped 10 bases and J dropped 8 bases, with 14 bases sitting between them. CDR3 DNA: TGTGCCATCGAGAGAGAACTCGGCTACACCTTC. It translates to CAIERELGYTF.

This clonotype was found a few times. The chain is built from TRBV2 and TRBJ1-2; D perhaps matches TRBD1 (6 bases). CDR1 and CDR2 from the germline V gene are SNHLY and FYNNEI. V gave up 6 bases and J gave up 6 bases, with 17 bases separating them. This CDR3 region has 14 residues. This CDR3 reads CASRDPGGLNGYTF. CDR3 DNA: TGTGCCAGCAGGGACCCTGGGGGGCTCAATGGCTACACCTTC.

This clonotype was detected ten times or more. This chain uses TRBV5-5 with TRBJ1-3, with D perhaps TRBD1 (5 bases). Germline loops: CDR1 SGHKS, CDR2 YYEKEE (reference sequence). This CDR3 spans 16 amino acids. With 0 bases removed from V and 2 bases from J, the gap between germline ends came to 12 bases. DNA of the CDR3: TGTGCCAGCAGCTTGGAATCAGGGAAGGCTGGAAACACCATATATTTT. Protein product: CASSLESGKAGNTIYF.

This clonotype has at least ten counts. The chain is built from TRBV15 and TRBJ2-1; TRBD2 matches 7 bases. The V segment lost 4 bases and the J segment 1 base; nucleotides outside the gene matches: 4. Germline V gene sequence: CDR1 LNHNV, CDR2 YYDKDF (reference sequence). CDR3 length: 15 residues. The CDR3 bases are TGTGCCACCAGCACCAGCGGGATGTCCTACAATGAGCAGTTCTTC. Translation gives CATSTSGMSYNEQFF.

This clonotype was seen many times. The rearrangement links TRBV3-1 to TRBJ2-7; D unclear. This CDR3 is built from 14 residues. Trimming took 1 base from V and 0 from J, leaving 7 bases between them. Germline-derived CDR1 and CDR2 are LGHDT and YNNKEL (reference sequence). This CDR3 reads CASSQGFSSYEQYF. The CDR3 DNA sequence: TGTGCCAGCAGCCAAGGCTTCAGCTCCTACGAGCAGTACTTC.

This clonotype was seen many times. V gene TRBV20-1 combines with J gene TRBJ1-5; D not resolved. Germline CDR1 and CDR2: DFQATT and SNEGSKA (reference sequence). This CDR3 is built from 13 residues. V was shortened by 6 bases and J by 3 bases, with 12 bases between the two germline ends. CDR3 amino acids: CSAYSGNNQPQHF. CDR3 DNA sequence: TGCAGTGCATACTCAGGAAACAATCAGCCCCAGCATTTT.

This clonotype came up many times. The chain combines TRBV5-1 with TRBJ2-1, with D perhaps matching TRBD1 (6 bases). CDR3 length: 13 amino acids. The germline V gene has CDR1 SGHRS and CDR2 YFSETQ. Trimming removed 5 bases at V and 10 bases at J, with 16 bases between. This chain's CDR3 is CASRVLGAEEQFF. CDR3 DNA: TGCGCCAGCAGGGTTCTGGGGGCAGAAGAGCAGTTCTTC.

Many counts were recorded for this clonotype. The genes are TRBV7-8 and TRBJ2-7; 8 bases are a match to TRBD1. This CDR3 comprises 16 residues. Losses at the gene ends were 5 bases for V and 5 bases for J; bases not matched to a gene: 14. Germline lookup yields CDR1 SGHVS and CDR2 FQNEAQ. CDR3 nucleotide sequence: TGTGCCAGCAGCGCGAACCTCCGGGACAGGTCCAACGAGCAGTACTTC. Protein: CASSANLRDRSNEQYF.

This clonotype was counted many times. The chain is built from TRBV6-1 and TRBJ1-6; D uncertain. Germline lookup yields CDR1 MNHNS and CDR2 SASEGT. The V and J ends lost 2 bases and 3 bases respectively, with 11 bases between them. This CDR3 spans 16 amino acids. CDR3 residues: CASSELGSIYNSPLHF. For the CDR3, the DNA is TGTGCCAGCAGTGAACTTGGGAGCATCTATAATTCACCCCTCCACTTT.

This clonotype was counted many times. The chain has TRBV29-1 and TRBJ1-1, with D tentatively TRBD1 (6 bases). CDR1 SQVTM and CDR2 ANQGSEA come from the germline V gene. V was trimmed by 5 bases and J by 4 bases, leaving 17 bases between them. The CDR3 extends over 14 amino acids. The CDR3 DNA reads as TGCAGCGTTCAGAAGACAGGTGAAGGCACTGAAGCTTTCTTT. It is translated as CSVQKTGEGTEAFF. Filled out from reference TRBV29-1 and TRBJ1-1, the complete variable domain reads SAVISQKPSRDICQRGTSLTIQCQVDSQVTMMFWYRQQPGQSLTLIATANQGSEATYESGFVIDKFPISRPNLTFSTLTVSNMSPEDSSIYLCSVQKTGEGTEAFFGQGTRLTVV.

This clonotype showed up many times. The rearrangement links TRBV7-9 to TRBJ1-1; D unresolved. Germline V gene sequence: CDR1 SEHNR, CDR2 FQNEAQ (reference sequence). The CDR3 has 11 amino acids. The germline V and J ends were trimmed by 4 bases and 3 bases, with 3 bases remaining between them. The CDR3 protein is CASSSDTEAFF. The CDR3 nucleotides read TGTGCCAGCAGCTCGGACACTGAAGCTTTCTTT.

This clonotype occurred many times. The chain links TRBV7-2 to TRBJ2-7; no reliable D call. This CDR3 has 15 amino acids. Looked up from germline, CDR1 is SGHTA and CDR2 is FQGNSA. Trimming removed 5 bases at V and 6 bases at J, with 20 bases between. As DNA, the CDR3 is TGTGCCAGCAGCCCCACACGGTTACGGGTAGGCGAGCAGTACTTC. As protein: CASSPTRLRVGEQYF.

The table lists this clonotype with many counts. The rearrangement uses TRBV10-3 and TRBJ2-1; the D gene is possibly TRBD1 (6 bases). CDR1 ENHRY and CDR2 SYGVKD come from the germline V gene. This CDR3 comprises 13 residues. The ends were cut back, 7 bases at V and 6 bases at J, with 13 bases in the middle. The chain's CDR3 is CAIKGSQGNEQFF. CDR3 DNA: TGTGCCATCAAAGGTTCACAGGGCAATGAGCAGTTCTTC.

This clonotype was detected many times. The genes are TRBV7-2 and TRBJ2-3, with 10 bases lining up with TRBD2. V was clipped by 0 bases and J by 4 bases; unmatched bases: 7. This CDR3 has 17 amino acids. Germline loops: CDR1 SGHTA, CDR2 FQGNSA. CDR3: CASSLARAGGFADTQYF. In DNA, the CDR3 is TGTGCCAGCAGCTTAGCCCGAGCGGGAGGGTTCGCAGATACGCAGTATTTT. Drawing the rest from reference TRBV7-2 and TRBJ2-3, the complete variable domain is GAGVSQSPSNKVTEKGKDVELRCDPISGHTALYWYRQSLGQGLEFLIYFQGNSAPDKSGLPSDRFSAERTGGSVSTLTIQRTQQEDSAVYLCASSLARAGGFADTQYFGPGTRLTVL.

This clonotype was recorded at least ten times. The genes are TRBV20-1 and TRBJ2-3; 12 nucleotides line up with TRBD2. The ends lost 1 base at V and 6 bases at J; junction bases unmatched: 5. This CDR3 comprises 15 residues. The germline CDR1 and CDR2 sequences are DFQATT and SNEGSKA (reference sequence). DNA of the CDR3: TGCAGTGCTAGAGCTCCCGGACTAGCGGGGGATACGCAGTATTTT. Protein: CSARAPGLAGDTQYF.

The chain joins TRBV19 to TRBJ2-7, with 11 positions matching TRBD2. J gave up 2 bases and V 4 bases, and 13 bases lay outside the gene matches. The CDR3 has 18 amino acids. CDR1 LNHDA and CDR2 SQIVND come from the germline V gene (reference sequence). The CDR3 coding sequence is TGTGCCAGTAGTACGGTCGGACTAGCGGGCATCTCTCCCTACGAGCAGTACTTC. Its translation is CASSTVGLAGISPYEQYF.

There are many counts of this clonotype. The chain joins TRBV27 to TRBJ1-5; D not certain. Deletions cut 5 bases from V and 2 bases from J, with 22 bases between. The CDR3 has 18 residues. Germline CDR1 is MNHEY and CDR2 is SMNVEV (reference sequence). This CDR3 is CASSAGREGAFRNQPQHF. CDR3 DNA: TGTGCCAGCAGTGCCGGGAGGGAGGGCGCGTTTCGCAATCAGCCCCAGCATTTT.

This clonotype was detected only a few times. This chain links TRBV6-6 with TRBJ2-5; unclear D gene. The germline gives CDR1 MNHNY, CDR2 SVGAGI (reference sequence). V lost 2 bases and J 5 bases, leaving 9 bases between the germline ends. This CDR3 spans 13 amino acids. CDR3 in amino acids: CASSYRSRETQYF. The CDR3 nucleotides are TGTGCCAGCAGTTACAGGTCTAGGGAGACCCAGTACTTC.

As for this clonotype: A much larger clone lies one base from this, so it may be a read error. The chain couples TRBV9 to TRBJ2-3; 8 bases agree with TRBD1. CDR1 and CDR2 (germline): SGDLS, YYNGEE. CDR3 length equals 16 residues. The DNA of the CDR3 is TGTGCCAGCAGCGCCGGACAGGGCCCTAGCACAGATTCGCAGTATTTT. It specifies CASSAGQGPSTDSQYF. Together with reference TRBV9 and TRBJ2-3, the CDR3 gives the full variable domain: DSGVTQTPKHLITATGQRVTLRCSPRSGDLSVYWYQQSLDQGLQFLIQYYNGEERAKGNILERFSAQQFPDLHSELNLSSLELGDSALYFCASSAGQGPSTDSQYFGPGTRLTVL.

This clonotype was detected a few times. The chain carries TRBV14 and TRBJ2-1, with 7 bases matching TRBD2. V lost 1 base to trimming and J lost 9 bases; unmatched junction nucleotides: 6. From germline, CDR1 is SGHDN and CDR2 FVKESK. The CDR3 is made up of 14 amino acids. Here the CDR3 DNA reads TGTGCCAGCAGCCAAGTCTTGGCTAGCGGTGAGCAGTTCTTC. Protein sequence: CASSQVLASGEQFF.

This clonotype occurred a few times. The V call is TRBV4-2, the J call TRBJ2-7, with D tentatively TRBD2 (6 bases). Germline CDR1 and CDR2: LGHNA and YNFKEQ. The CDR3 runs to 15 residues. The ends were cut back, 3 bases at V and 1 base at J, with 13 bases in the middle. CDR3 amino acids: CASSHLETRSYEQYF. CDR3 DNA: TGTGCCAGCAGCCATTTGGAGACTAGGTCCTACGAGCAGTACTTC.

The sample holds many counts of this clonotype. V is TRBV15 and J is TRBJ1-1, with no clear D. V gave up 4 bases and J gave up 0 bases, with 6 bases separating them. This CDR3 spans 13 amino acids. CDR1 is LNHNV, CDR2 YYDKDF, per germline (reference sequence). The CDR3 protein is CATSTPLNTEAFF. CDR3 DNA: TGTGCCACCAGCACCCCCCTGAACACTGAAGCTTTCTTT. Full variable domain (remainder filled in from reference TRBV15 and TRBJ1-1): DAMVIQNPRYQVTQFGKPVTLSCSQTLNHNVMYWYQQKSSQAPKLLFHYYDKDFNNEADTPDNFQSRRPNTSFCFLDIRSPGLGDTAMYLCATSTPLNTEAFFGQGTRLTVV.

There are many counts of this clonotype. V gene TRBV5-1 combines with J gene TRBJ2-1; the match to TRBD2 covers 15 bases. Germline-derived CDR1 and CDR2 are SGHRS and YFSETQ. J was trimmed by 9 bases and V by 3 bases; bases with no gene match: 10. The CDR3 contains 17 residues. CDR3 in DNA: TGCGCCAGCAGCTATCGACCGGGACTAGCGGGAGGTAGTGAGCAGTTCTTC. It is translated as CASSYRPGLAGGSEQFF.

This clonotype showed up many times. The gene calls are TRBV14 and TRBJ2-1; perhaps TRBD2 as D (5 bases). This CDR3 comprises 18 residues. V was clipped by 3 bases and J by 1 base, with 19 bases between them. Germline V gene lookup returns CDR1 SGHDN and CDR2 FVKESK. Here the CDR3 reads CASSQTRARWRSYNEQFF. Written as DNA, the CDR3 is TGTGCCAGCAGCCAGACCCGGGCCAGGTGGAGGTCCTACAATGAGCAGTTCTTC.

This clonotype was seen at least ten times. One end of the junction fails to match germline, which may point to a read error. This CDR3 is CASSLAKNIQYF. The CDR3 nucleotides read TGTGCCAGCAGCCTAGCCAAAAACATTCAGTACTTC. The genes are TRBV7-8 and TRBJ2-4, with D unresolved. The CDR3 length is 12 residues. Germline loops: CDR1 SGHVS, CDR2 FQNEAQ.

This clonotype showed up many times. The chain links TRBV3-1 to TRBJ2-2, with D perhaps matching TRBD2 (5 bases). Trimming stripped 1 base from V and 2 bases from J, with 11 bases between. This CDR3 has 16 residues. Germline loops: CDR1 LGHDT, CDR2 YNNKEL (reference sequence). DNA of the CDR3: TGTGCCAGCAGCCAAGCCTTTTCGGGAAACACCGGGGAGCTGTTTTTT. Amino acids: CASSQAFSGNTGELFF.

This clonotype was seen many times. This chain connects TRBV10-3 to TRBJ2-3; no clear D gene. Germline CDR1 reads ENHRY; CDR2 reads SYGVKD. V shed 3 bases and J shed 8 bases, with 12 bases lying between them. The CDR3 contains 13 residues. The CDR3 loop is CAISEDEWATQYF. The CDR3 nucleotides are TGTGCCATCAGTGAAGACGAGTGGGCTACGCAGTATTTT.

This clonotype was counted ten times or more. The rearrangement links TRBV14 to TRBJ2-7; no clear D gene. This CDR3 is 13 amino acids long. CDR1 and CDR2 (germline): SGHDN, FVKESK. The V end was cut by 4 bases, the J end by 2 bases, with 9 bases between. The DNA of the CDR3 is TGTGCCAGCAGCCTTCTCCCCCCCTACGAGCAGTACTTC. Amino acid sequence: CASSLLPPYEQYF.